This section outlines one T cell receptor (beta chain) sequence together with its context. Antigen unknown. The source of the sample is a study of shared clonotypes between healthy human individuals. The naive CD8 population came from CD45RO-negative cells selected for CCR7, without terminally differentiated effector memory CD45RA+ cells. The CDR3 is 16 residues long. Trimming removed 0 bases from V and 1 base from J; junction bases left unmatched: 2. Germline lookup yields CDR1 SEHNR and CDR2 FQNEAQ (reference sequence). Study observations and caveats: It was expected that sequencing depth would affect clonotype sharing among donors.

Assay execution took place at the deep level. Profiling relied on immunoSEQ multiplex PCR, and the TCRdb table lists in-frame clones only, not all of them. The sample has around 580,000 clones; roughly 98% are singletons. This receptor was taken from a man aged 25 to 40 in good health. Sequencing used naive CD8+ T cells sorted from blood. The V and J genes are TRBV7-9 and TRBJ2-2; 7 positions agree with TRBD2. This chain's CDR3 is CASSLAGLRNTGELFF. The CDR3 DNA follows: TGTGCCAGCAGCTTAGCGGGACTAAGGAACACCGGGGAGCTGTTTTTT.